This T cell receptor (delta chain) was documented in a study of Vδ1+ human thymocytes listed by TCRdb under 2018. Regarding the complete study: The study characterised mRNA-level TRG and TRD CDR3 repertoires of highly purified Vdelta1+ thymocytes from young children as a data resource. Validation of the multiplex-based CDR3 amplicon strategy against 5'RACE-based CDR3 amplicon generation methods had been performed previously.

Thymic samples were depleted of alphabeta T cells, then CD3+ TCRVdelta1+ TCRVdelta2- thymocytes were FACS-sorted. A purity of about 97% to 99.6% was achieved for sorted Vdelta1+ thymocytes. The thymic specimens were obtained from fewer than ten paediatric patients who were undergoing corrective cardiac surgery and ranged in age from about 5 days to 17 months. Thymic tissue was dispersed and mononuclear cells isolated on a Histopaque-1077 density gradient. For staining, the antibodies used were anti-TCRVdelta1 clone TS8.2, anti-TCRVdelta2 clone B6, anti-CD3 clone HIT3a and anti-TCRalphabeta clone IP26. Summary of the overall study and its limitations: Many TRG clonotypes were found to be shared between donors (up to roughly 7x10^3), whereas TRD repertoires were found to be essentially private (max about 120 shared). Even though sort purity was high, roughly 20% of thymic TRD sequences were Vdelta2 (and few were Vdelta3), which was not the case for the peripheral blood Vdelta1+ controls. Because no clustering by age or sex was seen, donors were not stratified by age or sex in the analyses. The authors advised highly purified populations and single-cell validation, since unexpected Vdelta2 sequences could cause misinterpretation of bulk repertoire data. In contrast to oligoclonal peripheral blood repertoires, thymic TRG and TRD repertoires appeared to be highly polyclonal with Gaussian CDR3 length distributions.

RNA extraction was carried out with the RNeasy mini kit, and reverse transcription was then done using Superscript III. CDR3 amplicons were generated by multiplex PCR with pooled V-gene forward primers and a constant-region reverse primer carrying Illumina adaptor overhangs. After gel purification, the amplicons were indexed with Nextera index primers over eight extra PCR cycles and then purified using AMPure XP beads. Sequencing of the libraries was done on an Illumina MiSeq using paired-end 250 bp reads, dual indexing and an approximately 21% PhiX spike-in. On the authors' methods: FastQC was used to quality check the reads, while ea-utils fastq-join merged the TRG read pairs. IMGT/HighV-QUEST was used to annotate the sequences, only productive sequences with an unambiguous V-gene assignment were kept, and clonotypes were defined as sequences sharing an identical CDR3 sequence. VDJtools 1.1.1, tcR 2.2.3, Treemap and vegan Shannon diversity in R 3.4.4 were used for downstream analysis. In TCRdb, clones were called once more from the public reads by CATT, and rows of identical DNA were later combined. What appears here as the V and J calls and clone size reflects TCRdb's work, not the paper's. This sample lists about 50,000 delta-chain clones; approximately 15% were detected once. Of the sample, 0.39% falls within the top ten clones.

V ends up 6 bases short and J 0 bases short, with an unmatched junction base count of 26. The CDR3 spans 22 residues, from the cysteine through the phenylalanine. Kept here is only the CDR3 DNA, which spans 66 bases and is read in frame from base 1. For CDR1 and CDR2, the germline V gene lists TSWWSYY and QGS. This clone was seen more than once but under ten times. The antigen it recognizes is unknown. Base-call qualities are not available, and no considerably larger clone is one nucleotide away. This chain is built from TRDV1 and TRDJ1; 9 bases in the middle match TRDD3. This sequence originates from a girl in the first two years of life who had congenital heart surgery. Sequences were obtained from Vdelta1+ gamma-delta thymocytes from the thymus. Taken with the paper, the label for cell subset or site translates to: FACS-sorted CD3+ TCRalphabeta- TCRVdelta1+ TCRVdelta2- thymocytes. The bases are TGTGCTCTTGGCCCATGTTCTCTTCGGCCTTGCCTATCTGGGGGATACACCGATAAACTCATCTTT. Its translation is CALGPCSLRPCLSGGYTDKLIF.